What follows are 15 T cell receptor beta chains derived from one specimen sequenced in a study of OX40 agonist ivuxolimab in advanced cancers. Assay used: immunoSEQ multiplex PCR; TCRdb lists only in-frame clones, some missing. Found here are some 43,000 clones, just under 90% of them singletons; the top ten hold about 9.4%. The sequenced sample was CD4+ or CD8+ T cells sorted from blood, obtained in a trial of the OX40 agonist ivuxolimab. The receptors derive from an adult with an advanced solid tumor such as melanoma, head and neck, liver or kidney cancer.

The V gene is TRBV6-5, the J gene TRBJ2-7, with D maybe TRBD2 (6 bases). V was shortened by 7 bases and J by 3 bases, with 10 bases between the two germline ends. Germline V gives CDR1 MNHEY, CDR2 SVGAGI. This CDR3 comprises 12 residues. The CDR3 coding sequence is TGTGCCAGCAATGGCGGGAACTACGAGCAGTACTTC. Amino acids: CASNGGNYEQYF.

The chain couples TRBV28 to TRBJ1-5, with D maybe TRBD1 (5 bases). Trimming took 5 bases from V and 2 from J, leaving 10 bases between them. From germline, CDR1 is MDHEN and CDR2 SYDVKM. There are 14 residues in the CDR3. The CDR3 loop reads CASSLRGGNQPQHF. The CDR3, as DNA: TGTGCCAGCAGTCTCAGAGGGGGCAATCAGCCCCAGCATTTT. Together with reference TRBV28 and TRBJ1-5, the CDR3 gives the full variable domain: DVKVTQSSRYLVKRTGEKVFLECVQDMDHENMFWYRQDPGLGLRLIYFSYDVKMKEKGDIPEGYSVSREKKERFSLILESASTNQTSMYLCASSLRGGNQPQHFGDGTRLSIL.

The chain joins TRBV14 to TRBJ1-1; D not certain. V gave up 2 bases and J gave up 0 bases, with 7 bases separating them. In germline, CDR1 is SGHDN, CDR2 FVKESK. The CDR3 contains 14 residues. CDR3 region: CASSQRGLNTEAFF. In DNA, the CDR3 is TGTGCCAGCAGCCAACGAGGTTTGAACACTGAAGCTTTCTTT.

The sample holds one count of this clone. CDR3 residues: CASSFRGRSSYEQYF. The CDR3, as DNA: TGCGCCAGCAGCTTCCGCGGGAGGAGCTCCTACGAGCAGTACTTC. This chain uses TRBV5-1 with TRBJ2-7; the match to TRBD2 covers 8 bases. The trim removed 2 bases at V and 0 bases at J, leaving 4 bases unmatched. Germline values: CDR1 SGHRS, CDR2 YFSETQ. The CDR3 is 15 residues long.

The chain couples TRBV7-9 to TRBJ2-1, with TRBD1 as a possible D gene (7 bases). Trimming removed 1 base at V and 1 base at J, with 11 bases between. The CDR3 is 16 amino acids. Germline V gene lookup returns CDR1 SEHNR and CDR2 FQNEAQ (reference sequence). CDR3: CASSLGAGGSYNEQFF. CDR3 nucleotide sequence: TGTGCCAGCAGCTTAGGGGCAGGGGGGTCCTACAATGAGCAGTTCTTC.

The chain joins TRBV6-5 to TRBJ1-2; D remains ambiguous. V was clipped by 2 bases and J by 6 bases, with 19 bases between them. From germline, CDR1 is MNHEY and CDR2 SVGAGI. The length of the CDR3 is 16 residues. The CDR3 DNA follows: TGTGCCAGCAGTTACGGTCATGATGGCGCGGTTGATGGCTACACCTTC. Its protein is CASSYGHDGAVDGYTF.

This clone was observed once. This chain connects TRBV4-2 to TRBJ1-2, with TRBD1 as a possible D gene (5 bases). The CDR3 consists of 13 residues. V dropped 1 base and J dropped 6 bases, with 9 bases sitting between them. Germline lookup yields CDR1 LGHNA and CDR2 YNFKEQ. The CDR3 DNA sequence: TGTGCCAGCAGCCAAGGGCAGGGTGATGGCTACACCTTC. It specifies CASSQGQGDGYTF.

This clone was picked up a small number of times. The V and J genes are TRBV5-1 and TRBJ2-7; 8 bases match TRBD1. The CDR3 consists of 15 residues. Germline V CDR1 and CDR2: SGHRS, YFSETQ. V lost 1 base and J lost 3; bases outside the gene matches: 6. CDR3 sequence: CASSLPIGQGYEQYF. CDR3 DNA sequence: TGCGCCAGCAGCTTGCCGATCGGACAGGGCTACGAGCAGTACTTC.

V usage is TRBV27 and J usage is TRBJ2-1; possibly TRBD2 for D (5 bases). V shed 0 bases and J shed 10 bases, with 10 bases lying between them. The CDR3 length is 13 residues. Germline V gives CDR1 MNHEY, CDR2 SMNVEV (reference sequence). Here the CDR3 reads CASSLSSLAEQFF. CDR3 nucleotides: TGTGCCAGCAGTTTATCCTCCCTAGCAGAGCAGTTCTTC.

This clone was recorded a few times. This chain uses TRBV7-9 with TRBJ2-1; the match to TRBD2 covers 9 bases. Germline CDR1 reads SEHNR; CDR2 reads FQNEAQ (reference sequence). Trimming took 3 bases from V and 0 from J; bases not matched to a gene: 6. CDR3 length: 17 residues. CDR3 sequence: CASSLERGASSYNEQFF. Here the CDR3 DNA reads TGTGCCAGCAGCTTGGAGCGGGGGGCTAGCTCCTACAATGAGCAGTTCTTC.

This clone has only a few counts. This chain links TRBV6-4 with TRBJ2-7; the D gene is possibly TRBD1 (5 bases). Germline CDR1 is MRHNA and CDR2 is SNTAGT. This CDR3 spans 14 amino acids. The V end lost 3 bases, the J end lost 6 bases, and 15 bases lay between the germline ends. The CDR3 DNA follows: TGTGCCAGCAGTGAATCGTCGGAAAGGGGCGAGCAGTACTTC. This sequence encodes CASSESSERGEQYF.

Only one count was recorded for this clone. The rearrangement uses TRBV21-1 and TRBJ2-1; whether TRBD2, the table's D call, matches the DNA was not checked. TRBV21-1 is assigned pseudogene status. This CDR3 region has 16 residues. The CDR3 here is CASSKVMRLRRHEQFF. As DNA, the CDR3 is TGTGCCAGCAGCAAAGTGATGCGACTACGCCGCCATGAGCAGTTCTTC.

This sequence joins TRBV7-9 and TRBJ2-1, with D tentatively TRBD2 (6 bases). The CDR3 extends over 13 amino acids. The V end lost 4 bases, the J end lost 4 bases, and 8 bases lay between the germline ends. CDR1 is SEHNR and CDR2 is FQNEAQ in the germline V gene (reference sequence). In DNA form, the CDR3 reads TGTGCCAGCAGCTCTGGACTATACAATGAGCAGTTCTTC. This sequence encodes CASSSGLYNEQFF.

This chain links TRBV7-9 with TRBJ2-7; TRBD2 aligns across 8 bases. CDR1 SEHNR and CDR2 FQNEAQ come from the germline V gene (reference sequence). The CDR3 totals 16 residues. V shed 1 base and J 6 bases; nucleotides not matched to a gene: 11. CDR3 protein: CASSLVVTGGPSEQYF. CDR3 bases: TGTGCCAGCAGCTTAGTGGTGACGGGAGGGCCCTCCGAGCAGTACTTC.

This chain uses TRBV4-3 with TRBJ2-1; 8 bases map to TRBD2. CDR3 length: 17 amino acids. The trim removed 8 bases at V and 6 bases at J, leaving 18 bases unmatched. Germline V gene lookup returns CDR1 LGHNA and CDR2 YSLEER. CDR3 loop: CASSELAHGGAGNEQFF. CDR3 DNA: TGCGCCAGCTCCGAACTTGCCCACGGGGGGGCGGGCAATGAGCAGTTCTTC.